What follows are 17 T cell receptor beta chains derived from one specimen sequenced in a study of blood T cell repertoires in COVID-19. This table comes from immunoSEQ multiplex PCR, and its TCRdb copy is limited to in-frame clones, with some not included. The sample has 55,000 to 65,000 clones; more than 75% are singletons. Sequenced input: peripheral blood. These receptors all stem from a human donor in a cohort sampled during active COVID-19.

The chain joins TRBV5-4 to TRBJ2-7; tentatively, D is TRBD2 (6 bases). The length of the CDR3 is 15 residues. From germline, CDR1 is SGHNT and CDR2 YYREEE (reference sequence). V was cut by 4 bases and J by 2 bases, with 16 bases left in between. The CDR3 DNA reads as TGTGCCAGCAGCCGGTGGGGCGGGGCCGCCTACGAGCAGTACTTC. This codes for CASSRWGGAAYEQYF.

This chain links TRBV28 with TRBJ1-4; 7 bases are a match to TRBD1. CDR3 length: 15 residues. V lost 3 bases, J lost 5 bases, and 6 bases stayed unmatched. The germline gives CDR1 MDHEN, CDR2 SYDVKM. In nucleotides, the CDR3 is TGTGCCAGCAGTTTTTCGTCCAGGGGGAATGAAAAACTGTTTTTT. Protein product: CASSFSSRGNEKLFF.

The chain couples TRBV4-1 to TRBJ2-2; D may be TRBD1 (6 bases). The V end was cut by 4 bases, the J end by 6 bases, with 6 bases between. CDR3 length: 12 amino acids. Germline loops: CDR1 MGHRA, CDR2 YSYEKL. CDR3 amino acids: CASSRQAGELFF. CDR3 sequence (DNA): TGCGCCAGCAGCCGACAGGCCGGGGAGCTGTTTTTT.

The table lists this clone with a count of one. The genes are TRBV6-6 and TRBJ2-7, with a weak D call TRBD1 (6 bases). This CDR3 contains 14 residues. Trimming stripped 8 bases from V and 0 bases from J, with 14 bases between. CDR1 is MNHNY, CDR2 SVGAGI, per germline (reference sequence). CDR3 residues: CASGTGTLSYEQYF. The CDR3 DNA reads TGTGCCAGCGGTACCGGGACACTCTCCTACGAGCAGTACTTC.

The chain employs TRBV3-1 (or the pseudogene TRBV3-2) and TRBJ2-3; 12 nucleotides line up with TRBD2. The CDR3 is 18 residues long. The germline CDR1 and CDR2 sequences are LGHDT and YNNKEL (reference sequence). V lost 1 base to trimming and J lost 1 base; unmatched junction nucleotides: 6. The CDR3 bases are TGTGCCAGCAGCCAAGGACTAGCGGGGGTGATGGGCACAGATACGCAGTATTTT. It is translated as CASSQGLAGVMGTDTQYF.

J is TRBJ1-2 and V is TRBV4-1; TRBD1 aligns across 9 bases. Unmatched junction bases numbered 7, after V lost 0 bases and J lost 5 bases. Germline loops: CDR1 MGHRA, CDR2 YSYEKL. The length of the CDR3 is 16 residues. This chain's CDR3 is CASSQDPTGGYYGYTF. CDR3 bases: TGCGCCAGCAGCCAAGATCCGACAGGGGGATATTATGGCTACACCTTC.

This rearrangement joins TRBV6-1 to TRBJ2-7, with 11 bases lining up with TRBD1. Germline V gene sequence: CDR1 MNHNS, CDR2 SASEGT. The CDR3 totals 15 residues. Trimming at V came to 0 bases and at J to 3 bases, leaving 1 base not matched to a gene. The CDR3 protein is CASSEAGTGGYEQYF. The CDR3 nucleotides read TGTGCCAGCAGTGAAGCAGGGACAGGGGGCTACGAGCAGTACTTC.

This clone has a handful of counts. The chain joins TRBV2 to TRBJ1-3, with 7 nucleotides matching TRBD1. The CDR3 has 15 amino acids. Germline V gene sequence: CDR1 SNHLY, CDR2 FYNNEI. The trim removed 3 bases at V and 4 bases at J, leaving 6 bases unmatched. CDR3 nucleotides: TGTGCCAGCAGTGAGGGACAGCTCGACGGAAACACCATATATTTT. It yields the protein CASSEGQLDGNTIYF.

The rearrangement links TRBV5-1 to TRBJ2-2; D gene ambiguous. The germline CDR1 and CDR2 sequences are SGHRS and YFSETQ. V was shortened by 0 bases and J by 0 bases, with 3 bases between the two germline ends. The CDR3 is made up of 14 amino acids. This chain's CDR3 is CASSLAANTGELFF. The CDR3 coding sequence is TGCGCCAGCAGCTTGGCCGCGAACACCGGGGAGCTGTTTTTT. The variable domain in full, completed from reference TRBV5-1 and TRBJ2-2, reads KAGVTQTPRYLIKTRGQQVTLSCSPISGHRSVSWYQQTPGQGLQFLFEYFSETQRNKGNFPGRFSGRQFSNSRSEMNVSTLELGDSALYLCASSLAANTGELFFGEGSRLTVL.

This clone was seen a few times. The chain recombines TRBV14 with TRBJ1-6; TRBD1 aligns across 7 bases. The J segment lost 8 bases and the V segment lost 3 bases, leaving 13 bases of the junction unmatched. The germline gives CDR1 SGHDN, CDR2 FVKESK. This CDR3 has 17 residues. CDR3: CASSQGGRQGLYSPLHF. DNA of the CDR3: TGTGCCAGCAGCCAGGGAGGAAGACAGGGCCTTTATTCACCCCTCCACTTT. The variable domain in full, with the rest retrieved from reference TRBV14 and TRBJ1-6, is EAGVTQFPSHSVIEKGQTVTLRCDPISGHDNLYWYRRVMGKEIKFLLHFVKESKQDESGMPNNRFLAERTGGTYSTLKVQPAELEDSGVYFCASSQGGRQGLYSPLHFGNGTRLTVT.

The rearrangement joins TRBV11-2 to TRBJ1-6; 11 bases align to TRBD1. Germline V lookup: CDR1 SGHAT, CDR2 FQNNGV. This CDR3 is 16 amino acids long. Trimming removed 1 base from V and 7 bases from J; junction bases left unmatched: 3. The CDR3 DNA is TGTGCCAGCAGCTTAGGGACAGGGGGCCGAAATTCACCCCTCCACTTT. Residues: CASSLGTGGRNSPLHF.

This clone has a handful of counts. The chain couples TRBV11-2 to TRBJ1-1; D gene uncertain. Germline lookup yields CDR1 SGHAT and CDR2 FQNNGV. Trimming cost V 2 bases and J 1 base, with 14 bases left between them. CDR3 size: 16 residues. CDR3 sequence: CASSLRFGEKNTEAFF. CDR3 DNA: TGTGCCAGCAGCTTACGGTTTGGGGAGAAGAACACTGAAGCTTTCTTT.

CDR3 region: CATSRGNSPLHF. CDR3 DNA sequence: TGTGCCACCTCTAGGGGGAATTCACCCCTCCACTTT. The chain has TRBV25-1 and TRBJ1-6, with a weak D call TRBD1 (6 bases). CDR1 MGHDK and CDR2 SYGVNS come from the germline V gene. The CDR3 has 12 amino acids. Trimming left V 10 bases short and J 7 bases short, with 11 bases between.

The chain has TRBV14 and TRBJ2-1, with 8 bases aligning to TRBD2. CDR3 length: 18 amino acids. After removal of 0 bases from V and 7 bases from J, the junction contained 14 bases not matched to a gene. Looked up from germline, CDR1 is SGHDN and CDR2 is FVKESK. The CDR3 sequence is CASSQDTRWRGAGNEQFF. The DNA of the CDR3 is TGTGCCAGCAGCCAAGATACCCGCTGGCGGGGGGCGGGGAATGAGCAGTTCTTC.

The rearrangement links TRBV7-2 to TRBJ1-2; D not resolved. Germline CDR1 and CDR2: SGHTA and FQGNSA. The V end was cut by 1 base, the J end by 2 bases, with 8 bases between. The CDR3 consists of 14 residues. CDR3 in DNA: TGTGCCAGCAGCTTAGGGGCAGTAAACTATGGCTACACCTTC. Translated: CASSLGAVNYGYTF. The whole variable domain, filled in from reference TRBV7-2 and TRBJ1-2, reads GAGVSQSPSNKVTEKGKDVELRCDPISGHTALYWYRQSLGQGLEFLIYFQGNSAPDKSGLPSDRFSAERTGGSVSTLTIQRTQQEDSAVYLCASSLGAVNYGYTFGSGTRLTVV.

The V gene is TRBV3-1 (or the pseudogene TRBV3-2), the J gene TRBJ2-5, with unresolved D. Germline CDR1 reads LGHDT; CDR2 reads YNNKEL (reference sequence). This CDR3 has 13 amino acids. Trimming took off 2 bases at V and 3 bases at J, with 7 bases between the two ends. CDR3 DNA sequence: TGTGCCAGCAGCCAACTGGCAGAAGAGACCCAGTACTTC. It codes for CASSQLAEETQYF.

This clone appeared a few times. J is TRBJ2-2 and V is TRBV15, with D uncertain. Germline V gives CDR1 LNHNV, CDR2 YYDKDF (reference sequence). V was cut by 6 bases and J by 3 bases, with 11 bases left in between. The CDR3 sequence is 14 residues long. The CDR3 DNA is TGTGCCACCAGTCTTAGACTTGACACCGGGGAGCTGTTTTTT. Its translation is CATSLRLDTGELFF.